The TCR beta chain under discussion was sequenced for a study of blood T cell repertoires in COVID-19. Overall study: COVID-19 samples from acute and convalescent phases originated in the United States, Italy and Spain. Sources were T cells, B-cell-depleted T cells, or PBMCs; the material itself was cDNA or gDNA.

With 4 bases clipped from V and 1 base from J, the junction kept 2 bases outside the gene matches. Germline CDR1 MNHNS, CDR2 SASEGT. The CDR3 covers 16 residues. Clones were sequenced by immunoSEQ multiplex PCR, and TCRdb holds only the in-frame ones, with some missing. The sample shows approximately 130,000 clones, approximately 77% of them seen only once. The origin of this receptor is a human donor in a cohort sampled during active COVID-19. V gene TRBV6-1 combines with J gene TRBJ2-4; 12 positions agree with TRBD1. The sample comprised peripheral blood. DNA for the CDR3: TGTGCCAGCAGTGTCGGGACAGGGGGCGCCAAAAACATTCAGTACTTC. Its translation: CASSVGTGGAKNIQYF.